This T cell receptor (beta chain) was sequenced in a study of PD-1 blockade in classical Hodgkin lymphoma. Whole-study findings and limits: Complete responders' diversity at baseline resembled that of newly diagnosed patients.

All trial patients relapsed after autologous stem cell transplantation. In the case of this clone: The antigen remains unidentified.

Using immunoSEQ multiplex PCR, the repertoire was profiled, and TCRdb retains in-frame clones only, with some absent. Among around 99,000 clones, around 81% were seen once, and the ten largest hold 16%. Trimming took off 5 bases at V and 2 bases at J, with 11 bases between the two ends. The CDR3 extends over 14 amino acids. Per the germline V gene, CDR1 is SGHNT and CDR2 is YYREEE (reference sequence). The chain has TRBV5-4 and TRBJ2-1; no clear D. This sequence was found in a human donor with classical Hodgkin lymphoma. This sample comprised peripheral blood mononuclear cells (PBMCs), obtained before the second cycle of nivolumab. This CDR3 reads CASRVKATYNEQFF. The CDR3 DNA reads TGTGCCAGCAGAGTCAAGGCCACCTACAATGAGCAGTTCTTC.